The present entry profiles one T cell receptor (beta chain) with its context. Its antigen is unidentified. V was pared by 1 base and J by 2 bases, with 15 bases between. Per germline, CDR1 SGHRS and CDR2 YFSETQ. The CDR3 is 16 amino acids. The authors ran a second PCR of roughly 7 to 11 cycles using a sample-barcoded 5' primer and a J-beta primer mix. TCRdb reanalysed the 5' RACE reads using MiXCR and keeps one entry per CDR3 protein. The table lists 540,000 or so distinct CDR3 sequences, 47% of them singletons. The sample originates from a study of blood T cells in healthy people across ages. Findings and caveats of the study: Diversity of TCR beta per million T cells declined in a roughly linear way with age.

This chain uses TRBV5-1 with TRBJ2-5; D perhaps matches TRBD2 (6 bases). The source material was blood. The receptor's source is a man older than 75 in good health. CDR3 in amino acids: CASSLNVGTQQETQYF. DNA of the CDR3: TGCGCCAGCAGCTTGAATGTGGGGACTCAACAAGAGACCCAGTACTTC. Supplemented by reference TRBV5-1 and TRBJ2-5, the full variable domain reads KAGVTQTPRYLIKTRGQQVTLSCSPISGHRSVSWYQQTPGQGLQFLFEYFSETQRNKGNFPGRFSGRQFSNSRSEMNVSTLELGDSALYLCASSLNVGTQQETQYFGPGTRLLVL.